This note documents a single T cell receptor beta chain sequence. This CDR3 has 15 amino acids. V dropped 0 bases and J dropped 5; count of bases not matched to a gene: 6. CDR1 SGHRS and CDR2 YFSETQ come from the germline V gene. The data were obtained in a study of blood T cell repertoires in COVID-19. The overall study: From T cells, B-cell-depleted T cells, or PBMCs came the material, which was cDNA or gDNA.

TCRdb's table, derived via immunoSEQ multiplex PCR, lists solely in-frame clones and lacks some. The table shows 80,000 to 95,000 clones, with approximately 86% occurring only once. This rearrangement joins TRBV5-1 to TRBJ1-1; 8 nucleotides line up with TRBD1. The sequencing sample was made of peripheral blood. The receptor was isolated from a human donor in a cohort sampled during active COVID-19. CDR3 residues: CASSLAGQGRTEAFF. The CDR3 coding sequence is TGCGCCAGCAGCTTGGCTGGACAGGGAAGGACTGAAGCTTTCTTT.